This T cell receptor (beta chain) was observed in a study of T cell responses to AZD1222 COVID-19 vaccine. Notes on the study in general: Regions left unmutated in variants are reportedly the target of nearly half of spike-specific TCRs. Spike-spanning, vaccine-associated CD4 TCRs were dominant at 160-218 and 743-854. Females outnumbered males among donors, who were mostly white British; clonal diversity was possibly underestimated. Baseline seropositives among AZD1222 recipients totaled only 5 to 7.

Notes on this clone: The antigen remains undetermined.

Sequenced by immunoSEQ multiplex PCR; TCRdb stores in-frame clones only, minus some. Altogether more than 120,000 clones are present, about 92% being singletons, with the ten largest covering roughly 1.7%. Trimming pared 1 base from V and 7 bases from J, leaving 8 bases between. This CDR3 is 14 amino acids long. CDR1 is SGHDN, CDR2 FVKESK, per germline. This clonotype was obtained from an adult who received the AZD1222 COVID-19 vaccine. J is TRBJ1-6 and V is TRBV14; the D gene is possibly TRBD1 (6 bases). Sequenced here: peripheral blood, sampled 28 days after the second AZD1222 dose. This CDR3 is CASSQGGQNSPLHF. The CDR3 bases are TGTGCCAGCAGCCAAGGGGGGCAGAATTCACCCCTCCACTTT.